The TCR beta chain under discussion was sequenced for a study of a mutant IDH1 vaccine in newly diagnosed glioma. As for the study in general: A roughly 60% male, approximately 38% female split and a mean age of approximately 38 years characterized treated patients. Week 47 marked visit V13, whereas week 35 marked visit V12.

This CDR3 region has 14 residues. Per the germline V gene, CDR1 is SEHNR and CDR2 is FQNEAQ (reference sequence). V was shortened by 5 bases and J by 8 bases, with 16 bases between the two germline ends. Whole-study findings and limits: It was just under 95% of patients that developed vaccine-induced immune responses.

Time point specified: week 47, end of study. A single vaccine dose contained 300 ug of mutant IDH1 20-mer peptide, and topical imiquimod was used with it. Profiling relied on immunoSEQ multiplex PCR, and the TCRdb table lists in-frame clones only, not all of them. This table holds roughly 38,000 clones, 82% found once. Points on this clone: Its cognate antigen is unknown.

The sequencing here drew on PBMCs, taken from a glioma patient whose treatment included an IDH1 peptide vaccine. The origin of this receptor is a man in his late teens or twenties with glioma. Some clones in this sample may be carry-over from other donors' samples. The rearrangement uses TRBV7-9 and TRBJ2-1; tentative D call: TRBD1 (5 bases). This chain's CDR3 is CASSPVGATHEQFF. The CDR3 bases are TGTGCCAGCAGCCCAGTTGGGGCAACCCATGAGCAGTTCTTC. Drawing the rest from reference TRBV7-9 and TRBJ2-1, the complete variable domain is DTGVSQNPRHKITKRGQNVTFRCDPISEHNRLYWYRQTLGQGPEFLTYFQNEAQLEKSRLLSDRFSAERPKGSFSTLEIQRTEQGDSAMYLCASSPVGATHEQFFGPGTRLTVL.